Following are 17 T cell receptor beta chains from one sample sequenced in a study of shared clonotypes between healthy human individuals (dated by TCRdb to between 2020 and 2021). The library relied on the immunoSEQ multiplex PCR assay. Sourced from immuneACCESS, this table was stored by TCRdb with only in-frame sequences that have V and J called. A share of the clones is absent; for the studies checked, an unresolved V gene accounts for under half, and the remainder has no known explanation. Counted in this sample were 2 million to 2.5 million clones; approximately 95% of them appeared once. The ten largest account for about 0.39% of the sample. What was sequenced was naive CD4+ T cells from PBMCs. The sample's cell subset or site, from its label and the paper: CD45RA+ positively selected. These receptors were taken from a man aged 18 to 35 in good health. Some clones in this sample may be carry-over from other donors' samples.

On this clone: The sample carries other DNA sequences with the same CDR3. The rearrangement links TRBV2 to TRBJ2-3; D is undetermined. The V gene lost 5 bases and the J gene lost 5 bases, with 8 bases spanning the gap. This CDR3 is built from 12 residues. In germline, CDR1 is SNHLY, CDR2 FYNNEI. In nucleotides, the CDR3 is TGTGCCAGCAGTTCGCTGGGAGATACGCAGTATTTT. This gives the protein CASSSLGDTQYF.

The J gene is TRBJ1-2, the V gene TRBV18; 8 positions agree with TRBD1. The CDR3 is made up of 16 amino acids. The J segment lost 4 bases and the V segment lost 3 bases, leaving 10 bases of the junction unmatched. The germline CDR1 and CDR2 sequences are KGHSH and LQKENI. The CDR3: CASSPLGQGLGYGYTF. The CDR3 bases are TGTGCCAGCTCACCCCTTGGACAGGGTCTTGGCTATGGCTACACCTTC.

The rearrangement joins TRBV7-9 to TRBJ2-7; D may be TRBD1 or TRBD2 (5 bases each). The V gene lost 5 bases and the J gene lost 3 bases, with 14 bases spanning the gap. Per the germline V gene, CDR1 is SEHNR and CDR2 is FQNEAQ (reference sequence). The CDR3 covers 14 residues. Here the CDR3 DNA reads TGTGCCAGCAGCCCACCGGGACCAGACTACGAGCAGTACTTC. This encodes CASSPPGPDYEQYF. Full variable domain (outside the CDR3, taken from reference TRBV7-9 and TRBJ2-7): DTGVSQNPRHKITKRGQNVTFRCDPISEHNRLYWYRQTLGQGPEFLTYFQNEAQLEKSRLLSDRFSAERPKGSFSTLEIQRTEQGDSAMYLCASSPPGPDYEQYFGPGTRLTVT.

This rearrangement joins TRBV5-1 to TRBJ2-7; tentatively, D is TRBD1 (5 bases). V was trimmed by 0 bases and J by 3 bases, leaving 10 bases between them. CDR1 SGHRS and CDR2 YFSETQ come from the germline V gene. CDR3 size: 14 residues. The CDR3 DNA is TGCGCCAGCAGCTTGGAGGCAGGGAACTACGAGCAGTACTTC. Its protein product is CASSLEAGNYEQYF.

V gene TRBV28 combines with J gene TRBJ1-1, with D tentatively TRBD1 (6 bases). Germline values: CDR1 MDHEN, CDR2 SYDVKM. The length of the CDR3 is 14 residues. Trimming left V 8 bases short and J 4 bases short, with 17 bases between. CDR3 amino acids: CASYTSGARTEAFF. In DNA form, the CDR3 reads TGTGCCAGCTACACGTCGGGGGCGCGCACTGAAGCTTTCTTT. Supplemented by reference TRBV28 and TRBJ1-1, the full variable domain reads DVKVTQSSRYLVKRTGEKVFLECVQDMDHENMFWYRQDPGLGLRLIYFSYDVKMKEKGDIPEGYSVSREKKERFSLILESASTNQTSMYLCASYTSGARTEAFFGQGTRLTVV.

This clone was seen only once. The chain links TRBV5-4 to TRBJ2-3, with 9 positions matching TRBD1. The trim removed 4 bases at V and 6 bases at J, leaving 12 bases unmatched. Germline CDR1 and CDR2: SGHNT and YYREEE (reference sequence). The CDR3 has 16 residues. CDR3 nucleotide sequence: TGTGCCAGCAGCCGTGGCGCCGGGACAGGGACGGATACGCAGTATTTT. This translates into CASSRGAGTGTDTQYF.

The chain carries TRBV5-5 and TRBJ2-7; D may correspond to TRBD1 or TRBD2 (5 bases each). This CDR3 has 15 residues. V lost 3 bases and J lost 0, with 13 bases in between. From germline, CDR1 is SGHKS and CDR2 YYEKEE (reference sequence). The CDR3 DNA reads TGTGCCAGCAGCTCACGGGACGAGAGCTCCTACGAGCAGTACTTC. It translates to CASSSRDESSYEQYF.

This chain links TRBV6-5 with TRBJ2-2; 9 bases match TRBD2. V dropped 5 bases and J dropped 7; count of bases not matched to a gene: 8. The V gene's germline CDR1 is MNHEY and CDR2 SVGAGI. The CDR3 length is 15 residues. CDR3 DNA sequence: TGTGCCAGCAGTCGAAAAGCGGGGGGCAGCGGGGAGCTGTTTTTT. The encoded protein is CASSRKAGGSGELFF.

The chain combines TRBV28 with TRBJ1-4; D is uncertain. This CDR3 is built from 14 residues. The V gene's germline CDR1 is MDHEN and CDR2 SYDVKM. V lost 7 bases and J 8 bases, leaving 17 bases between the germline ends. In DNA form, the CDR3 reads TGTGCCAGCACCACCTCCCCGAGGAAGGAAAAACTGTTTTTT. It codes for CASTTSPRKEKLFF.

The chain is built from TRBV5-1 and TRBJ2-7; D might be TRBD1 (5 bases). Per germline, CDR1 SGHRS and CDR2 YFSETQ. The CDR3 extends over 14 amino acids. V dropped 7 bases and J dropped 3 bases, with 17 bases sitting between them. CDR3 DNA sequence: TGCGCCAGCGGTATTCTAGGGGAAAACTACGAGCAGTACTTC. It is translated as CASGILGENYEQYF. Variable domain in full (rest from reference TRBV5-1 and TRBJ2-7): KAGVTQTPRYLIKTRGQQVTLSCSPISGHRSVSWYQQTPGQGLQFLFEYFSETQRNKGNFPGRFSGRQFSNSRSEMNVSTLELGDSALYLCASGILGENYEQYFGPGTRLTVT.

The chain recombines TRBV4-1 with TRBJ1-1, with 7 nucleotides matching TRBD1. CDR1 and CDR2 from the germline V gene are MGHRA and YSYEKL. The V and J ends lost 6 bases and 0 bases, in that order; junction bases with no gene match: 10. CDR3 length: 16 amino acids. The CDR3 sequence: CASRRQGTAMNTEAFF. The CDR3 nucleotides are TGCGCCAGCAGGAGACAAGGGACAGCGATGAACACTGAAGCTTTCTTT.

The chain recombines TRBV5-4 with TRBJ2-5; 14 bases fit TRBD2. Germline-derived CDR1 and CDR2 are SGHNT and YYREEE (reference sequence). Trimming took 3 bases from V and 5 from J; bases not matched to a gene: 6. CDR3 length: 16 amino acids. The CDR3 DNA is TGTGCCAGCAGCTGGGGACTAGCGGGAGCATCGGAGACCCAGTACTTC. As protein: CASSWGLAGASETQYF.

The chain links TRBV6-6 to TRBJ2-2; D perhaps matches TRBD2 (7 bases). Germline-derived CDR1 and CDR2 are MNHNY and SVGAGI (reference sequence). The V gene lost 6 bases and the J gene lost 6 bases, with 20 bases spanning the gap. The CDR3 totals 16 residues. The CDR3 loop is CASRPSGGGKSGELFF. The CDR3 region has the DNA TGTGCCAGCAGGCCCAGTGGGGGGGGCAAATCCGGGGAGCTGTTTTTT.

As concerns this clone: The identical CDR3 is also encoded by other nucleotide sequences in the sample. The chain carries TRBV29-1 and TRBJ1-1, with 9 positions matching TRBD1. V lost 6 bases to trimming and J lost 1 base; unmatched junction nucleotides: 3. Germline CDR1 reads SQVTM; CDR2 reads ANQGSEA. The CDR3 has 13 residues. CDR3 sequence reads: CSVRQGGNTEAFF. CDR3 nucleotides: TGCAGCGTGCGACAGGGGGGGAACACTGAAGCTTTCTTT.

The chain combines TRBV4-1 with TRBJ2-7; D possibly corresponds to TRBD2 (6 bases). Trimming took off 1 base at V and 0 bases at J, with 16 bases between the two ends. CDR1 and CDR2 (germline): MGHRA, YSYEKL. The CDR3 loop spans 17 amino acids. The CDR3 spells CASSQGPNLADSYEQYF. Here the CDR3 DNA reads TGCGCCAGCAGCCAAGGTCCAAACTTAGCGGACTCCTACGAGCAGTACTTC.

The chain is built from TRBV18 and TRBJ1-3; D remains ambiguous. The ends were cut back, 1 base at V and 0 bases at J, with 7 bases in the middle. The CDR3 totals 15 residues. In germline, CDR1 is KGHSH, CDR2 LQKENI. CDR3 protein: CASSPLINSGNTIYF. In nucleotides, the CDR3 is TGTGCCAGCTCACCACTTATTAACTCTGGAAACACCATATATTTT.

The V call is TRBV25-1, the J call TRBJ2-1; 10 bases line up with TRBD2. The germline CDR1 and CDR2 sequences are MGHDK and SYGVNS. The CDR3 contains 15 residues. The V segment lost 4 bases and the J segment 3 bases; nucleotides outside the gene matches: 3. In DNA, the CDR3 is TGTGCCAGCAGTGTGCTAGCGGGGGACTACAATGAGCAGTTCTTC. This translates into CASSVLAGDYNEQFF.